The 25 T cell receptor beta chains below all came from one sample that was sequenced in a study of tumor and adjacent non-tumor tissue in lung cancer. The library came from three nested PCR rounds adapted from ARM-PCR protocols. One entry per CDR3 protein results from TCRdb running MiXCR on the multiplex PCR reads. The table has approximately 120,000 distinct CDR3 sequences, around three fifths seen once. No cell sorting was done before RNA was extracted from the tissue. Input material: lung tumor tissue. These receptors were obtained from a man under 40 with non-small cell lung cancer.

In this sample, this clonotype turned up many times. V and J are TRBV20-1 and TRBJ1-2; D is ambiguous. Germline CDR1 and CDR2: DFQATT and SNEGSKA (reference sequence). The length of the CDR3 is 13 residues. V lost 7 bases and J lost 1, with 13 bases in between. The CDR3: CSVADDGNYGYTF. The CDR3 coding sequence is TGCAGTGTTGCCGATGACGGTAACTATGGCTACACCTTC.

Remarks on this clonotype: An end of the junction does not agree with germline; a read error may underlie this. The chain combines TRBV5-4 with TRBJ1-2; a possible D gene is TRBD1 (6 bases). The germline CDR1 and CDR2 sequences are SGHNT and YYREEE (reference sequence). The CDR3 is 13 residues long. This CDR3 is CTSRLGGARGYTF. CDR3 DNA sequence: TGTACCAGCAGACTCGGGGGGGCGCGTGGCTACACCTTC.

Regarding this clonotype: The conserved closing phenylalanine or tryptophan is absent in this CDR3, likely reflecting a read error. V is TRBV4-1 and J is TRBJ1-5; D possibly corresponds to TRBD1 (5 bases). Germline V gene sequence: CDR1 MGHRA, CDR2 YSYEKL. The CDR3 extends over 15 amino acids. The CDR3 loop is CAGSQEGRGDQPQHS. CDR3 coding DNA: TGCGCCGGCAGCCAAGAGGGTAGGGGTGATCAGCCCCAGCATTCT.

This clonotype has just one count. This is likely a read error, given that the CDR3 carries no conserved phenylalanine or tryptophan at its end. V gene TRBV29-1 combines with J gene TRBJ2-1, with D perhaps matching TRBD2 (6 bases). Germline CDR1 is SQVTM and CDR2 is ANQGSEA. CDR3 length: 15 amino acids. Here the CDR3 DNA reads TGCAGTGTTGATCGGGGGACCAGCTCCTACAATGACCAGTTCTTA. It is translated as CSVDRGTSSYNDQFL.

The V call is TRBV11-2, the J call TRBJ2-5; D is possibly TRBD1 or TRBD2 (6 bases each). V lost 0 bases to trimming and J lost 5 bases, with 16 bases between them. This CDR3 is built from 16 residues. CDR1 and CDR2 from the germline V gene are SGHAT and FQNNGV. The CDR3 loop is CASSLDVRQGTETQYF. The CDR3 DNA sequence: TGTGCCAGCAGCTTAGATGTACGGCAGGGGACTGAGACCCAGTACTTC. The variable domain in full, with the rest retrieved from reference TRBV11-2 and TRBJ2-5, is EAGVAQSPRYKIIEKRQSVAFWCNPISGHATLYWYQQILGQGPKLLIQFQNNGVVDDSQLPKDRFSAERLKGVDSTLKIQPAKLEDSAVYLCASSLDVRQGTETQYFGPGTRLLVL.

V is TRBV5-1 and J is TRBJ2-7; 7 positions agree with TRBD1. CDR3 size: 14 residues. The J segment lost 5 bases and the V segment lost 0 bases, leaving 5 bases of the junction unmatched. The germline V gene encodes CDR1 SGHRS and CDR2 YFSETQ. Here the CDR3 reads CASSLERQGDEQYF. CDR3 sequence (DNA): TGCGCCAGCAGCTTGGAAAGGCAGGGGGACGAGCAGTACTTC.

Of note for this clonotype: Since a much larger clone is just one base distant, this may be a read error. The chain couples TRBV29-1 to TRBJ2-7; D is perhaps TRBD1 or TRBD2 (6 bases each). Germline V CDR1 and CDR2: SQVTM, ANQGSEA. V gave up 3 bases and J gave up 0 bases, with 12 bases separating them. CDR3 size: 14 residues. CDR3 amino acids: CSVDGGRSSYEQYF. CDR3 sequence (DNA): TGCAGCGTTGATGGGGGGCGCAGCTCCTACGAGCAGTACTTC.

This clonotype was seen more than once but under ten times. Since a much larger clone is just one base distant, this may be a read error. The CDR3 ends on some other residue instead of the conserved phenylalanine or tryptophan, so this is likely a read error. The rearrangement joins TRBV20-1 to TRBJ2-3, with 7 bases matching TRBD2. CDR3 length equals 13 residues. Germline V gives CDR1 DFQATT, CDR2 SNEGSKA (reference sequence). CDR3 sequence reads: CSGGRSDTDTQYS. The CDR3 region has the DNA TGCAGCGGCGGGAGATCTGATACAGATACGCAGTATTCT.

A word on this clonotype: A much larger clone lies a single base off, so this may be a read error. CDR3 amino acids: CASSQDLLSGEKMFF. The CDR3 DNA reads TGTGCCAGCAGCCAAGACCTCCTATCCGGTGAAAAAATGTTTTTT. The J gene is TRBJ1-4, the V gene TRBV4-2; D is unresolved. Looked up from germline, CDR1 is LGHNA and CDR2 is YNFKEQ. CDR3 length: 15 amino acids.

About this clonotype: This may be a read error: a much more frequent sequence differs by one nucleotide. This sequence joins TRBV10-3 and TRBJ2-3, with TRBD2 identical over 8 bases. Germline loops: CDR1 ENHRY, CDR2 SYGVKD. This CDR3 is 15 amino acids long. The V and J ends lost 4 bases and 0 bases, in that order; junction bases with no gene match: 3. DNA for the CDR3: TGTGCCATCAGTGGGCGGGGGGCTAGCACAGATACGCAGTATTTT. This gives the protein CAISGRGASTDTQYF.

Comment on this clonotype: This could be a read error, since a much larger clone is one nucleotide away. The chain joins TRBV6-1 to TRBJ2-1; maybe TRBD1 (6 bases). CDR1 and CDR2 (germline): MNHNS, SASEGT. The V and J ends lost 5 bases and 4 bases respectively, with 18 bases between them. The length of the CDR3 is 16 residues. The CDR3 nucleotides are TGTGCCAGCAGTTTGGACCCTCGGGACACATACAATGAGCAGTTCTTC. Translation: CASSLDPRDTYNEQFF.

The chain has TRBV5-1 and TRBJ2-5, with D perhaps TRBD1 (6 bases). CDR1 and CDR2 from the germline V gene are SGHRS and YFSETQ. V dropped 3 bases and J dropped 4 bases, with 16 bases sitting between them. The CDR3 is 15 residues long. The CDR3 DNA sequence: TGCGCCAGCAGCTCCTACAGGGCGACGAGAGAGACCCAGTACTTC. The encoded protein is CASSSYRATRETQYF. The full variable domain, in which reference TRBV5-1 and TRBJ2-5 provide the parts outside the CDR3, is KAGVTQTPRYLIKTRGQQVTLSCSPISGHRSVSWYQQTPGQGLQFLFEYFSETQRNKGNFPGRFSGRQFSNSRSEMNVSTLELGDSALYLCASSSYRATRETQYFGPGTRLLVL.

As to this clonotype: Given a much more abundant clone one base away, this may be a read error. The chain is built from TRBV20-1 and TRBJ1-6, with D tentatively TRBD1 (6 bases). Germline V CDR1 and CDR2: DFQATT, SNEGSKA (reference sequence). The CDR3 contains 13 residues. CDR3 in DNA: TGCGGTGCTAGGGACATTTATAATTCACCCCTCCACTTT. Translating it yields CGARDIYNSPLHF.

This clonotype was seen many times. V is TRBV6-5 and J is TRBJ1-2; 9 nucleotides line up with TRBD1. V shed 6 bases, J shed 4 bases, and the junction held 9 bases outside the gene matches. Per germline, CDR1 MNHEY and CDR2 SVGAGI. The CDR3 contains 15 residues. CDR3 sequence: CASRVQGATGYGYTF. The CDR3 DNA sequence: TGTGCCAGCAGGGTACAGGGGGCTACTGGCTATGGCTACACCTTC.

Comment on this clonotype: A much more abundant neighbour one base away suggests this may be a read error. The chain couples TRBV29-1 to TRBJ1-2; a weak D match, TRBD1 (5 bases). The length of the CDR3 is 12 residues. In germline, CDR1 is SQVTM, CDR2 ANQGSEA. CDR3 nucleotide sequence: TGCAACGCTGCGCAGGGATACTATGGCTACACCTTC. Protein product: CNAAQGYYGYTF.

Regarding this clonotype: A junction boundary mismatches the germline segment, possibly from a read error. V and J are TRBV6-5 and TRBJ2-6; 7 bases line up with TRBD2. The CDR3 is made up of 17 amino acids. Germline CDR1 is MNHEY and CDR2 is SVGAGI. The DNA for the CDR3 is TGTGCCAGCAGTTCCGCCGCGGCGGGAGTTGGGCCCAACGTCCTGACTTTC. It encodes CASSSAAAGVGPNVLTF.

Worth noting for this clonotype: A much larger clone differs by one base, so this may be a read error. The chain has TRBV20-1 and TRBJ2-5; 10 bases are a match to TRBD2. The CDR3 loop spans 14 amino acids. Germline CDR1 DFQATT, CDR2 SNEGSKA (reference sequence). The trim removed 5 bases at V and 5 bases at J, leaving 8 bases unmatched. The CDR3, as DNA: TGCAGTGCTTTTACTAGCGGGGAGCATGAGACCCAGTACTTC. Translating it yields CSAFTSGEHETQYF.

In the case of this clonotype: A much larger clonotype is one base distant, so this may be a read error. The gene calls are TRBV5-6 and TRBJ1-2, with D maybe TRBD1 (6 bases). CDR3 size: 15 residues. Trimming took off 0 bases at V and 4 bases at J, with 13 bases between the two ends. Germline CDR1 SGHDT, CDR2 YYEEEE. This CDR3 reads CASSLAQGYGYGYTF. CDR3 in DNA: TGTGCCAGCAGCTTGGCCCAGGGGTACGGCTATGGCTACACCTTC.

The J gene is TRBJ2-3, the V gene TRBV10-2, with D perhaps given as TRBD1 or TRBD2 (6 bases each). This CDR3 has 15 amino acids. V dropped 2 bases and J dropped 12 bases, with 21 bases sitting between them. The germline CDR1 and CDR2 sequences are WSHSY and SAAADI. The CDR3 DNA reads TGCGCCAGCAGTGAGATGGGGGGCGCGACAGGTACACAGTATTTT. Amino acid sequence: CASSEMGGATGTQYF.

Of note for this clonotype: Its ends do not fully match the called genes, so a read error is possible. The chain carries TRBV4-3 and TRBJ1-1; no clear D gene. Germline V CDR1 and CDR2: LGHNA, YSLEER. CDR3 length: 13 amino acids. CDR3 protein: CTSSQDVASGAFF. The CDR3 coding sequence is TGCACCAGCAGCCAAGATGTTGCCAGCGGGGCTTTCTTT.

Comments on this clonotype: This sequence may be a read error, since a much larger clone differs from it by one base. The V call is TRBV6-5, the J call TRBJ2-1; 12 nucleotides agree with TRBD2. The V segment lost 0 bases and the J segment 12 bases; nucleotides outside the gene matches: 6. Germline CDR1 MNHEY, CDR2 SVGAGI. CDR3 length equals 15 residues. The CDR3, as DNA: TGTGCCAGCAGTTACTCGCTAGCGGGAGGGTATGGGCAGTTCTTC. Translation: CASSYSLAGGYGQFF.

Points on this clonotype: This may come from a read error, since a much larger clone is one base off. The V call is TRBV6-5, the J call TRBJ1-2; D is unclear. Germline V gene data show CDR1 as MNHEY and CDR2 as SVGAGI. This CDR3 spans 16 amino acids. V lost 0 bases to trimming and J lost 7 bases, with 18 bases between them. As DNA, the CDR3 is TGTGCCAGCAGTTACTCGAGATCTTGGGGATCAATTGGCTACACCTTC. It codes for CASSYSRSWGSIGYTF.

Concerning this clonotype: Without the conserved terminal phenylalanine or tryptophan, this CDR3 likely stems from a read error. CDR3: CSVEEITGNYSYTS. DNA of the CDR3: TGCAGCGTTGAAGAAATCACAGGGAACTATAGCTACACCTCC. The chain recombines TRBV29-1 with TRBJ1-2; tentative D call: TRBD1 (6 bases). The CDR3 length is 14 residues. Germline V gene sequence: CDR1 SQVTM, CDR2 ANQGSEA.

As to this clonotype: A much larger clone differs from this one at a single base, so this may be a read error. This chain joins TRBV12-3 or TRBV12-4 and TRBJ1-5; no reliable D call. This CDR3 is built from 14 residues. Trimming took 10 bases from V and 2 from J, leaving 15 bases between them. The CDR3 DNA reads as TGTGCCACGTCGACCAGACACGGCAATCAGCCCCAGCATTTT. Its translation is CATSTRHGNQPQHF.

Turning to this clonotype: Germline is not matched at one junction end, which may reflect a read error. The chain is built from TRBV20-1 and TRBJ2-7; D is perhaps TRBD2 (6 bases). Germline V gives CDR1 DFQATT, CDR2 SNEGSKA (reference sequence). The CDR3 consists of 14 residues. The CDR3 bases are TGCAGTGCGAGAAGTCGGGACTCCTCCTACGAGCTGTACTTC. This encodes CSARSRDSSYELYF.